Included here is one T cell receptor beta chain sequence, with context. Its antigen is undetermined. This sample was taken from a study of T cells after yellow fever vaccination. Overall study findings and caveats: Repertoires obtained by FACS sorting could include abundant clonotypes that entered as contaminants from the bulk population.

From germline, CDR1 is DFQATT and CDR2 SNEGSKA (reference sequence). This CDR3 is 14 amino acids long. Trimming cost V 1 base and J 2 bases, with 9 bases left between them. The study made its TCR cDNA through 5'RACE template switching. That step introduced a universal primer site along with UMIs. TCRdb reprocessed the 5' RACE reads with MiXCR, giving one entry per CDR3 protein. Of around 300,000 distinct CDR3 sequences listed, 4.1% are singletons. This TCR derives from a man aged 18 to 30 who received the YFV17D yellow fever vaccine. The sample consisted of PBMCs, taken 5 days after the yellow fever booster vaccination. The chain links TRBV20-1 to TRBJ1-3; the D gene is possibly TRBD1 (6 bases). The CDR3 spells CSARVGGPGNTIYF. The CDR3 coding sequence is TGCAGTGCTAGAGTCGGGGGGCCTGGAAACACCATATATTTT.